This T cell receptor beta chain was found in a study of CD8+ T cells in alopecia areata. Study conclusions and caveats: Among the 100 top clones, expanded CD8+ clones, like scalp clonality, were significantly decreased by tofacitinib.

Extraction and reverse transcription of RNA yielded cDNA as the sequencing template. TCRdb's table, derived via immunoSEQ multiplex PCR, lists solely in-frame clones and lacks some. The profile shows tens of thousands of clones, 46% of them singletons. On this clone: Antigen: not known.

The treatment denotes: oral pan-JAK inhibitor, 5-10 mg twice daily. PBMCs, the starting material, were the source of sorted CD4+ and CD8+ T cells. The sample consisted of CD8+ T cells sorted from blood, taken at approximately week 36, from a patient treated with tofacitinib. The origin of this receptor is a human donor with alopecia areata.

The DNA of the CDR3 is TGTGCCATCAGTGTCGTGGAGGACGAGCAGTACTTC. Translating gives CAISVVEDEQYF. The chain couples TRBV10-3 to TRBJ2-7; TRBD2 might be the D (5 bases). V was pared by 4 bases and J by 5 bases, with 9 bases between. CDR1 and CDR2 from the germline V gene are ENHRY and SYGVKD. CDR3 length equals 12 residues.